The clone carrying this TCR beta chain was observed a few times. The source of the sample is a study of blood T cell repertoires in COVID-19. Study summary: COVID-19 samples, acute and convalescent, were from the United States, Italy and Spain. In each case, the material was cDNA or gDNA derived from T cells, B-cell-depleted T cells, or PBMCs.

Per the original data handling: Reference gene primer amplification yielded estimated nucleated cell counts. The method was immunoSEQ multiplex PCR; TCRdb's version includes in-frame clones alone and lacks a portion of them. That table supplies the V and J calls and clone size; D and trimming were determined from the DNA. Among 200,000 or so clones listed, around four fifths were seen once. The germline V and J ends were trimmed by 5 bases and 2 bases, with 13 bases remaining between them. CDR1 and CDR2 (germline): LGHDT, YNNKEL (reference sequence). CDR3 length: 15 amino acids. This chain connects TRBV3-1 (or the pseudogene TRBV3-2) to TRBJ1-3; perhaps TRBD1 as D (5 bases). The clonotype originates from a woman aged 25 to 39 with acute or convalescent COVID-19. Input material: peripheral blood. For the CDR3, the DNA is TGTGCCAGCAGCTGGGGCCGCGGCACTGGAAACACCATATATTTT. Translated: CASSWGRGTGNTIYF.